The rows below give T cell receptor beta chains drawn from one sample of a study of a mutant IDH1 vaccine in newly diagnosed glioma. These receptors' targets are unknown. Sequenced by immunoSEQ multiplex PCR; TCRdb stores in-frame clones only, minus some. This table has over 30,000 clones, about 86% appearing once. The starting material was PBMCs, obtained from a glioma patient whose treatment included an IDH1 peptide vaccine. The receptors stem from a woman in her 30s with glioma. The CDR3 runs from the conserved cysteine through the conserved F or W. The order of the fields is D gene, V gene, clone size, J gene, CDR3 protein, CDR3 DNA. A D gene is named only where the DNA matches it firmly. Not all rows give a size; the values are once, few, many and, for expanded clones, a class.

>TRBD2|TRBV5-1|-|TRBJ2-7
CASSPRSGGGWSYEQYF
TGCGCCAGCAGCCCCAGGTCCGGCGGGGGATGGTCCTACGAGCAGTACTTC
>-|TRBV25-1|-|TRBJ2-3
CASSPQSADTQYF
TGTGCCAGCAGTCCCCAATCGGCAGATACGCAGTATTTT
>-|TRBV11-2|-|TRBJ2-7
CASSLGQGKGYEQYF
TGTGCCAGCAGCTTAGGTCAGGGGAAGGGCTACGAGCAGTACTTC
>-|TRBV5-1|-|TRBJ2-2
CASSRDPNTGELFF
TGCGCCAGCAGCAGGGACCCGAACACCGGGGAGCTGTTTTTT
>-|TRBV6-1|-|TRBJ1-2
CASSEERGYGYTF
TGTGCCAGCAGTGAAGAAAGGGGCTATGGCTACACCTTC
>-|TRBV6-5|-|TRBJ1-2
CASSYSREGYGYTF
TGTGCCAGCAGTTACTCGAGGGAGGGCTATGGCTACACCTTC
>TRBD2|TRBV4-2|-|TRBJ2-4
CASSQGTSGQGDIQYF
TGTGCCAGCAGCCAAGGGACTAGCGGTCAAGGGGACATTCAGTACTTC
>-|TRBV6-6|-|TRBJ2-3
CASSYGGADTQYF
TGTGCCAGCAGTTACGGGGGTGCAGATACGCAGTATTTT
>-|TRBV4-2|-|TRBJ1-2
CASSQDQTRDYGYTF
TGTGCCAGCAGCCAAGACCAAACAAGAGACTATGGCTACACCTTC
>-|TRBV9|-|TRBJ2-7
CASSVEGVSDDEQYF
TGTGCCAGCAGCGTAGAAGGGGTCAGCGACGACGAGCAGTACTTC
>-|TRBV28|-|TRBJ1-6
CASTTGPRGSPLHF
TGTGCCAGCACTACTGGGCCCAGGGGATCACCCCTCCACTTT
>-|TRBV11-2|-|TRBJ1-1
CASSFLRENTEAFF
TGTGCCAGCAGTTTCCTCAGGGAGAACACTGAAGCTTTCTTT
>-|TRBV19|-|TRBJ1-2
CASRVNSNYGYTF
TGTGCCAGTCGGGTGAATTCTAACTATGGCTACACCTTC
>TRBD2|TRBV6-5|-|TRBJ2-3
CASKPGTSGGDTQYF
TGTGCCAGCAAACCAGGGACTAGCGGGGGAGATACGCAGTATTTT
>TRBD1|TRBV5-5|once|TRBJ1-2
CASRRKGAPGYTF
TGTGCCAGCCGCAGAAAGGGGGCGCCTGGCTACACCTTC
>-|TRBV1|-|TRBJ1-2
CTSSQGRYYGYTF
TGCACCAGCAGCCAAGGACGATACTATGGCTACACCTTC